This TCR beta chain was obtained from a study of T-cell memory formation after mild COVID-19 (dated by TCRdb to the early 2020s). For the wider study: TCR sequence clusters from the two donors were largely donor specific. Longitudinal TCRalpha and TCRbeta repertoire sequencing tracked T-cell clones expanding and contracting after mild COVID-19 in two donors. Two young, previously healthy adult volunteers, one female and one male, were included in the cohort. What the research found in general, with its limitations: Balanced CD4/CD8 phenotypes were observed for clones contracting from day 15 to 85, whereas a bias towards CD4+ was observed for a second wave of clones expanding from day 15 to 37. Only a couple of mild cases were covered by the study, and larger cohorts that include severe cases with pre-infection samples were considered necessary. Some responding clones were detected in pre-infection memory, suggesting pre-existing cross-reactive memory T cells joined the SARS-CoV-2 response. Contracting CD4+ clones were found mainly in CM and EM memory subsets, while CD8+ clones were enriched in EMRA. SARS-CoV-2 specificity was not confirmed for the second-wave clones peaking on day 37.

CDR3 length: 18 amino acids, cysteine to phenylalanine. The read is trimmed to its CDR3 DNA, 54 bases read in frame from base 1. V loses 1 base of germline sequence and J loses 1 base, and the interval between the two ends is 15 bases. Taken from the germline V gene, the CDR1 and CDR2 loops are SGHRS and YFSETQ. A remark on this clonotype: The clone's antigen remains unknown. Nothing much larger sits one base from this clone, and base qualities are not available.

PBMCs were isolated by Ficoll-Paque density gradient centrifugation. Sequencer: Illumina NovaSeq 6000. Using 5'RACE with constant-segment primers, TCRalpha and TCRbeta cDNA libraries were constructed, with sample barcodes and unique molecular identifiers added in the process. Trizol reagent was used to extract RNA from every sample. Libraries were amplified in two PCR steps, with a second sample barcode and Illumina TruSeq adapters added in the second step. The libraries were sequenced on an Illumina NovaSeq using 2 x 150 bp paired-end reads. In the original analysis: Reads were demultiplexed and collapsed into UMI-guided consensus sequences with migec v1.2.7. With mixcr v2.1.11, UMI consensuses were aligned to TRA and TRB V and J templates and assembled into clonotypes. A clonotype was counted as expanded or contracted only if both edgeR and NoisET called the change significant, with noise models trained on biological replicates. For edgeR calls, the thresholds were a false discovery rate-adjusted p below 0.01 and a log2 fold-change of 1. PCA with hierarchical clustering of max-normalized trajectories of the 1000 most abundant clonotypes was used as exploratory dynamics analysis. Separately sequenced CD4+ and CD8+ repertoires were used to assign the CD4 or CD8 phenotype of responding clones. TCRdb reprocessed the public reads (quality trimming at Q25 with fastp, clone calling with MiXCR) and kept in-frame beta chains. Each CDR3 protein appears once, grouped with its most common genes and DNA. None of the V and J calls come from the authors' own analysis; TCRdb made them. The sample data list roughly 180,000 distinct CDR3 sequences, and about 9.9% of these were observed just once. The top ten hold approximately 3.8% of the sample.

Sequencing input: PBMCs or a T cell subset sorted from them (not recorded which). Rearrangement joined TRBV5-1 to TRBJ2-6, with the D assignment possibly TRBD1 or TRBD2, given 5 matching bases for each. The clonotype originates from a man younger than 30 who had mild COVID-19 (a few samples of this study predate the infection). The sample titles of this study are shuffled in the database, so cell type and time point are left out; the donor was told from shared clones. The CDR3 amino acid sequence is: CASSLTAQGASGANVLTF. The DNA reads TGCGCCAGCAGCTTGACGGCTCAGGGAGCTTCTGGGGCCAACGTCCTGACTTTC.